The clone carrying this T cell receptor beta chain was seen once. What it binds is not known. V shed 0 bases and J shed 5 bases, with 14 bases lying between them. This CDR3 comprises 15 residues. In germline, CDR1 is SGHRS, CDR2 YFSETQ. These data originate in a study of cytomegalovirus exposure and HLA in healthy donors. Study-level results: A later analysis found common viral pathogens apparently linked to several of the most significant clusters. Overall, around 160 TCR beta chains were annotated as cytomegalovirus-associated. In an earlier analysis, most TCR beta V segments were productive about 87% or about 30% of the time. What a later analysis reportedly showed was that an Asian-associated ancestry cluster had fewer N-insertions than the roughly 700-donor mean.

This PCR relied on a set of 60 Vbeta primers and 13 Jbeta primers. Assay: immunoSEQ multiplex PCR; the TCRdb copy retains only in-frame clones and omits some. The repertoire consists of around 150,000 clones, with 60% to 80% occurring once and the leading ten covering 0.66%. The chain recombines TRBV5-1 with TRBJ1-1; D not resolved. The sequenced material came from PBMCs. The TCR sequence derives from a male donor in good health and CMV-seronegative. This CDR3 is CASSLEARPQTEAFF. The CDR3 DNA sequence: TGCGCCAGCAGCTTGGAGGCCAGGCCCCAGACTGAAGCTTTCTTT.